This entry concerns a single TCR beta chain. Its matching antigen is unknown. TCRdb's table, derived via immunoSEQ multiplex PCR, lists solely in-frame clones and lacks some. The sample yields more than 150,000 clones, approximately 94% seen once. Trimming shortened V by 5 bases and J by 5 bases, and 10 bases separated the two germline ends. Germline CDR1 reads SEHNR; CDR2 reads FQNEAQ (reference sequence). The CDR3 totals 13 residues. These data originate in a study of T cell responses to AZD1222 COVID-19 vaccine. Study observations and caveats: Increases in Spike-specific TCR breadth and depth were seen after two AZD1222 doses. Without day 14 samples, only post-peak T cell repertoires were studied.

Sequencing used peripheral blood, obtained on day 0 of AZD1222 vaccination. The TCR originated in an adult in good health. V gene TRBV7-9 combines with J gene TRBJ2-1, with D perhaps matching TRBD1 (5 bases). The CDR3 DNA is TGTGCCAGCAGCCCCAGGGTGGACAATGAGCAGTTCTTC. Encoded protein: CASSPRVDNEQFF.